The entry below gives a single T cell receptor beta chain sequence along with its context. Germline V lookup: CDR1 SQVTM, CDR2 ANQGSEA. Trimming removed 3 bases at V and 2 bases at J, with 4 bases between. The CDR3 is 12 amino acids. Generated by immunoSEQ multiplex PCR, the TCRdb table keeps only in-frame clones and is missing some. Among 100,000 to 150,000 clones listed, over 75% were seen once. These data belong to a study of blood T cell repertoires in COVID-19. Study-level information: Samples came from the United States, Italy and Spain, spanning acute and convalescent COVID-19.

This TCR was recovered from a man in his fifties or sixties with active or convalescent COVID-19. Sequenced input: peripheral blood. The V gene is TRBV29-1, the J gene TRBJ2-2; D ambiguous. The CDR3 nucleotides read TGCAGCGTTGACTCTAACACCGGGGAGCTGTTTTTT. It is translated as CSVDSNTGELFF.